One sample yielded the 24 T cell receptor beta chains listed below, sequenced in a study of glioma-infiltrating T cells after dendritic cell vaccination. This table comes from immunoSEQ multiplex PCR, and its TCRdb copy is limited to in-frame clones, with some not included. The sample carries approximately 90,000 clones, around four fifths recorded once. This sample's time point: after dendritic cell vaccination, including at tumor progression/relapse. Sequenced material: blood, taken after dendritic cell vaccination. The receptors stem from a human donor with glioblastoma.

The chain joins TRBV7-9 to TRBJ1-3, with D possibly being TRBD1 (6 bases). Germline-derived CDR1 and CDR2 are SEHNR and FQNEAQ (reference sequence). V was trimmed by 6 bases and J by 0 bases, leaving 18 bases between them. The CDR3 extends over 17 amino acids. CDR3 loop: CASSPYPDRSSGNTIYF. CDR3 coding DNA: TGTGCCAGCAGTCCATACCCCGACAGGTCCTCTGGAAACACCATATATTTT.

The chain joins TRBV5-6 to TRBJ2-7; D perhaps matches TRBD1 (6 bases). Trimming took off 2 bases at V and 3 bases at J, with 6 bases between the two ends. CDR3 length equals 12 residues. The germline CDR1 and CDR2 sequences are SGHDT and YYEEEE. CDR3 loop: CASSLQGYEQYF. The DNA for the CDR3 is TGTGCCAGCAGCTTACAGGGCTACGAGCAGTACTTC.

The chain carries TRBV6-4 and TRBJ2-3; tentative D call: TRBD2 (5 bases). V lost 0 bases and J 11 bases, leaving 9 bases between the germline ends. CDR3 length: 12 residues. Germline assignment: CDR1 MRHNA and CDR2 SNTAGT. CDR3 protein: CASSDSPGRQYF. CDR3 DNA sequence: TGTGCCAGCAGTGACTCCCCGGGGAGGCAGTATTTT.

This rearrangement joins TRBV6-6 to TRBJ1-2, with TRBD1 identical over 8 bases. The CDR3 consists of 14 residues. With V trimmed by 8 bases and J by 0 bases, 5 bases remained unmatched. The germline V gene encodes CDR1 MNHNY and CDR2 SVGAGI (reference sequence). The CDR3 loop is CASLSGGSNYGYTF. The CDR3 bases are TGTGCCAGCCTCTCAGGGGGCTCTAACTATGGCTACACCTTC.

CDR3 in amino acids: CASSPAGTSGRMSTSTDTQYF. Here the CDR3 DNA reads TGTGCCAGCAGCCCCGCCGGGACTAGCGGGAGGATGTCAACTAGCACAGATACGCAGTATTTT. The genes are TRBV4-2 and TRBJ2-3; 15 positions agree with TRBD2. The CDR3 has 21 residues. V shed 4 bases, J shed 0 bases, and the junction held 14 bases outside the gene matches. Looked up from germline, CDR1 is LGHNA and CDR2 is YNFKEQ.

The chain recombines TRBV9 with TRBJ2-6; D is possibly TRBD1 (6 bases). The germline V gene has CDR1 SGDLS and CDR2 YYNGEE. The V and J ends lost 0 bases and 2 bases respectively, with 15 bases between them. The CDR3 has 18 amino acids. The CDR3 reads CASSVASRGITGANVLTF. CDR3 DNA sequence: TGTGCCAGCAGCGTAGCAAGTAGGGGGATCACTGGGGCCAACGTCCTGACTTTC.

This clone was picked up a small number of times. The chain's CDR3 is CASSLEGRGGYTF. The CDR3 bases are TGTGCCAGCAGCTTGGAGGGGCGAGGAGGCTACACCTTC. This sequence joins TRBV5-6 and TRBJ1-2, with D maybe TRBD1 (5 bases). Trimming pared 0 bases from V and 8 bases from J, leaving 11 bases between. CDR1 is SGHDT, CDR2 YYEEEE, per germline. There are 13 residues in the CDR3.

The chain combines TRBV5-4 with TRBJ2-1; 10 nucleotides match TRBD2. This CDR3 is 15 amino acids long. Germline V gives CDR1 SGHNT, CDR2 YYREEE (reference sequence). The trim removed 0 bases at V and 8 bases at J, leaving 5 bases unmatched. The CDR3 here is CASSLGLAGEYEQFF. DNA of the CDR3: TGTGCCAGCAGCTTGGGTCTAGCGGGAGAATATGAGCAGTTCTTC.

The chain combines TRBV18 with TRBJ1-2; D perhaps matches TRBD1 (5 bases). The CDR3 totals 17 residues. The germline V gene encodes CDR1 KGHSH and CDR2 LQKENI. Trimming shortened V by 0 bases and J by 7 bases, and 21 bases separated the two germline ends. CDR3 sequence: CASSPPGGLTTPIGYTF. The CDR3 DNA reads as TGTGCCAGCTCACCACCGGGGGGGTTGACCACCCCTATTGGCTACACCTTC. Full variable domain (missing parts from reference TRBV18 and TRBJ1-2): NAGVMQNPRHLVRRRGQEARLRCSPMKGHSHVYWYRQLPEEGLKFMVYLQKENIIDESGMPKERFSAEFPKEGPSILRIQQVVRGDSAAYFCASSPPGGLTTPIGYTFGSGTRLTVV.

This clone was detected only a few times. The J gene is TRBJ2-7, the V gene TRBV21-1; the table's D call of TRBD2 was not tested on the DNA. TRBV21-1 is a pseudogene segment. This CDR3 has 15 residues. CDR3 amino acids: CASSLRGGFLVEQYV. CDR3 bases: TGTGCCAGCAGCCTTCGGGGGGGTTTCTTGGTCGAGCAGTACGTC.

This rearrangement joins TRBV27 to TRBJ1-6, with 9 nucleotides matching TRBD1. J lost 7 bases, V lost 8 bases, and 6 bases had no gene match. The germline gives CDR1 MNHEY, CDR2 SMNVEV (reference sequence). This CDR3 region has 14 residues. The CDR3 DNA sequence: TGTGCCAGCCGTTACAGGGGGCTAAATTCACCCCTCCACTTT. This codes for CASRYRGLNSPLHF.

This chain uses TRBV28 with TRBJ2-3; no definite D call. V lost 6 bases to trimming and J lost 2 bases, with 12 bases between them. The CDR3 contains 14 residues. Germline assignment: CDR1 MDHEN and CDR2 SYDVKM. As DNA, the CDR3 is TGTGCCAGCAGAGGAGTCAGATACACAGATACGCAGTATTTT. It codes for CASRGVRYTDTQYF. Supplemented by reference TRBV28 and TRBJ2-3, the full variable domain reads DVKVTQSSRYLVKRTGEKVFLECVQDMDHENMFWYRQDPGLGLRLIYFSYDVKMKEKGDIPEGYSVSREKKERFSLILESASTNQTSMYLCASRGVRYTDTQYFGPGTRLTVL.

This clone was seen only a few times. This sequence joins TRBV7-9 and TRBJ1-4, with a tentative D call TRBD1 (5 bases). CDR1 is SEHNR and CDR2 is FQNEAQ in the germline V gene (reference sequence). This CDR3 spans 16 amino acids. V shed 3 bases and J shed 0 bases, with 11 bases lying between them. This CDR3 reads CASSFLRGSTNEKLFF. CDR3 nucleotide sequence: TGTGCCAGCAGCTTTTTAAGGGGTTCAACTAATGAAAAACTGTTTTTT.

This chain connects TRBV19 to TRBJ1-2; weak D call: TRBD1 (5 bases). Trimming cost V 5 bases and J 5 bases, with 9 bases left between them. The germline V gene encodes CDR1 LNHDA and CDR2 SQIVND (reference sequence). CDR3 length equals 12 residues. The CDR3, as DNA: TGTGCCAGTAGTGGGGCGGAATATGGCTACACCTTC. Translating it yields CASSGAEYGYTF.

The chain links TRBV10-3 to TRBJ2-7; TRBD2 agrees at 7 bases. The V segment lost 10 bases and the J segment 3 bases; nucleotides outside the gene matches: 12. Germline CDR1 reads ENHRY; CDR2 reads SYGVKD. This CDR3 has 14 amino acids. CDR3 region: CATLRGGEGYEQYF. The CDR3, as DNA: TGTGCCACCCTGAGGGGAGGGGAAGGCTACGAGCAGTACTTC.

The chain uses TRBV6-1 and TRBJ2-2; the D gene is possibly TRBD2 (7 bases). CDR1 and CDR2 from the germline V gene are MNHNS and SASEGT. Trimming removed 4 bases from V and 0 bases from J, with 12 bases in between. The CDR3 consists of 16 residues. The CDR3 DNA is TGTGCCAGCAGTGGGAGGGGGGGCGCGAACACCGGGGAGCTGTTTTTT. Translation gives CASSGRGGANTGELFF.

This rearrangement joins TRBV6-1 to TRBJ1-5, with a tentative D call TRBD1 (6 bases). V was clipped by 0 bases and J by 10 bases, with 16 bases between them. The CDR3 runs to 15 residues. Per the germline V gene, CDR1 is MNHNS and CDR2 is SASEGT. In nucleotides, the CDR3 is TGTGCCAGCAGTGAAGCCCAGGGGCGTCCAGAACCCCAGCATTTT. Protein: CASSEAQGRPEPQHF.

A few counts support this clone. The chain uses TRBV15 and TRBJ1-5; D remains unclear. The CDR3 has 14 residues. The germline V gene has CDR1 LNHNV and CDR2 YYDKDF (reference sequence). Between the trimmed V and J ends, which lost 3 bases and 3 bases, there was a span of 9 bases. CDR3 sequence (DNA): TGTGCCACCAGCAGCTACCGTGACAATCAGCCCCAGCATTTT. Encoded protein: CATSSYRDNQPQHF.

The DNA of the CDR3 is TGTGCCAGCGAGGGGGCGATCCAAGAGACCCAGTACTTC. It encodes CASEGAIQETQYF. V usage is TRBV2 and J usage is TRBJ2-5, with 7 bases matching TRBD1. CDR3 length: 13 residues. The V gene end was trimmed by 8 bases and the J gene end by 1 base; junction bases not matched to a gene: 4. CDR1 is SNHLY, CDR2 FYNNEI, per germline. The variable domain in full, with the rest retrieved from reference TRBV2 and TRBJ2-5, is EPEVTQTPSHQVTQMGQEVILRCVPISNHLYFYWYRQILGQKVEFLVSFYNNEISEKSEIFDDQFSVERPDGSNFTLKIRSTKLEDSAMYFCASEGAIQETQYFGPGTRLLVL.

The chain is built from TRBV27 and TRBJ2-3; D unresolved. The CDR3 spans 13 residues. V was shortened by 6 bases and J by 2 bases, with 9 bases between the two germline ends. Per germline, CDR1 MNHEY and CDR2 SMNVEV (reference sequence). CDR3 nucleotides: TGTGCCAGCAGGGCCCCCCCCACAGATACGCAGTATTTT. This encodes CASRAPPTDTQYF.

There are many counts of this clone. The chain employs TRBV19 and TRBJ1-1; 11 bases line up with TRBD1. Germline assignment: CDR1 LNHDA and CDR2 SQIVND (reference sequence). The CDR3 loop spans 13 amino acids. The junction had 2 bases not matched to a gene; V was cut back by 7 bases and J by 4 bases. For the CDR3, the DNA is TGTGCCAGTACCGGGACAGGGGGCACTGAAGCTTTCTTT. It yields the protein CASTGTGGTEAFF.

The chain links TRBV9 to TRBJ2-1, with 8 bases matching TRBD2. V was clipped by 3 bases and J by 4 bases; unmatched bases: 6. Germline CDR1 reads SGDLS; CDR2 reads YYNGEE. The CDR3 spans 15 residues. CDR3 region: CASSGGLAEYNEQFF. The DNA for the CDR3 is TGTGCCAGCAGCGGAGGACTAGCCGAATACAATGAGCAGTTCTTC.

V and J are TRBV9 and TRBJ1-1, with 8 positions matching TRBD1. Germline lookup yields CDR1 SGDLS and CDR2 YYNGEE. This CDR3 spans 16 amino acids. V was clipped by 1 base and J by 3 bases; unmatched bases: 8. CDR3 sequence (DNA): TGTGCCAGCAGCGTAAGTCTAGGACAGGGCCACACTGAAGCTTTCTTT. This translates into CASSVSLGQGHTEAFF. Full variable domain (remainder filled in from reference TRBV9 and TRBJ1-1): DSGVTQTPKHLITATGQRVTLRCSPRSGDLSVYWYQQSLDQGLQFLIQYYNGEERAKGNILERFSAQQFPDLHSELNLSSLELGDSALYFCASSVSLGQGHTEAFFGQGTRLTVV.

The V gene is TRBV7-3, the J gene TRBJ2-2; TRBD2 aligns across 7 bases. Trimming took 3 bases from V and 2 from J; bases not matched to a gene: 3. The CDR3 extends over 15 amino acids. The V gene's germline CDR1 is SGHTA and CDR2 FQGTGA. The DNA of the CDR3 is TGTGCCAGCAGCTTGAGCGGGATCAACACCGGGGAGCTGTTTTTT. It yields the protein CASSLSGINTGELFF.